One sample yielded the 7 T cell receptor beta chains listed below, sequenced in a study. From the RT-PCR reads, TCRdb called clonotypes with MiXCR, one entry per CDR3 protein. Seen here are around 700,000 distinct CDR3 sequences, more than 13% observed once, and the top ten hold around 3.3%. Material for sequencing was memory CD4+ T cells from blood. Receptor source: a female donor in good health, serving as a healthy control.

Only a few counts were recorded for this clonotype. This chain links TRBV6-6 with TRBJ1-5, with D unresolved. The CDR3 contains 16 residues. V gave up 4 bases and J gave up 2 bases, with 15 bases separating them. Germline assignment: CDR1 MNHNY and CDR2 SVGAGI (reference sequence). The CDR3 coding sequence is TGTGCCAGCAGTTCCTGGGAGGGAAGAGGCAATCAGCCCCAGCATTTT. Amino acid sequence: CASSSWEGRGNQPQHF.

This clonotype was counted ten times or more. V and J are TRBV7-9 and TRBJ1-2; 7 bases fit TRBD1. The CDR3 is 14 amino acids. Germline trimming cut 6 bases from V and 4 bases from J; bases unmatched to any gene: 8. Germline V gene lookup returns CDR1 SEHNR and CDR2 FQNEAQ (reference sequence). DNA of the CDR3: TGTGCCAGCAGTAACGACAGGGCATTCTATGGCTACACCTTC. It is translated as CASSNDRAFYGYTF.

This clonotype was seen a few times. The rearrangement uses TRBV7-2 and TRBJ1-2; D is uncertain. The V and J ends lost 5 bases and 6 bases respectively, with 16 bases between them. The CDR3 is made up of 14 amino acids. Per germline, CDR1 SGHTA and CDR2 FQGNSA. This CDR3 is CASSVMTYSDGYTF. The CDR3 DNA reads TGTGCCAGCAGCGTAATGACTTACAGCGATGGCTACACCTTC.

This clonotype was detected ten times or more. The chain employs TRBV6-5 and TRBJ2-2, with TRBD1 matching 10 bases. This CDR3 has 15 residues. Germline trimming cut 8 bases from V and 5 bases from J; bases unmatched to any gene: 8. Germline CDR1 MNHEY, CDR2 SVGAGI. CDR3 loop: CASGRTGGITGELFF. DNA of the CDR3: TGTGCCAGCGGGAGGACAGGGGGAATAACCGGGGAGCTGTTTTTT.

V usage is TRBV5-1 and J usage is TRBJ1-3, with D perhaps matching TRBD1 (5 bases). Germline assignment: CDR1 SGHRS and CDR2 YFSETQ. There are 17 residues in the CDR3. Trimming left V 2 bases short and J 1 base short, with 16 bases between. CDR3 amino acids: CASSLRTGGLSGNTIYF. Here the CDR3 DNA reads TGCGCCAGCAGCTTAAGAACAGGCGGATTATCTGGAAACACCATATATTTT.

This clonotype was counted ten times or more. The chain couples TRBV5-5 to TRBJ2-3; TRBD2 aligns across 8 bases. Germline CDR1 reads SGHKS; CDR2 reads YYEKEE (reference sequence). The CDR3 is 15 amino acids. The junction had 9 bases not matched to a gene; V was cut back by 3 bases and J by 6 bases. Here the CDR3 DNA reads TGTGCCAGCAGCTCCCGCCCCGGGAGGGGGGATACGCAGTATTTT. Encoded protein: CASSSRPGRGDTQYF.

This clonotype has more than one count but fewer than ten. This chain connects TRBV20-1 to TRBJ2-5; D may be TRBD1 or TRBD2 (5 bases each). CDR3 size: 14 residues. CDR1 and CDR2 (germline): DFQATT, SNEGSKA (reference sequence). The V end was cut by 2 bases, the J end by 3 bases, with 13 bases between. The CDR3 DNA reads TGCAGTGCTAGATCCGACTGGGGGAAAGAGACCCAGTACTTC. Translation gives CSARSDWGKETQYF.